This T cell receptor beta chain was observed in a study of shared T cell receptors in the human thymus. Germline CDR1 reads SQVTM; CDR2 reads ANQGSEA. Trimming took off 4 bases at V and 7 bases at J, with 10 bases between the two ends. The CDR3 is 11 amino acids. TCRdb keeps only in-frame clones here, not all; method: immunoSEQ multiplex PCR. In the table there are hundreds of thousands of clones, more than 85% of which are singletons. J is TRBJ1-2 and V is TRBV29-1; a weak D match, TRBD1 (6 bases). The receptor was isolated from a human donor. The sample comprised thymocytes. The CDR3 DNA sequence: TGCAGCGTTGTCACAGGGCCTGGCTACACCTTC. This encodes CSVVTGPGYTF. Complete variable domain (other parts from reference TRBV29-1 and TRBJ1-2): SAVISQKPSRDICQRGTSLTIQCQVDSQVTMMFWYRQQPGQSLTLIATANQGSEATYESGFVIDKFPISRPNLTFSTLTVSNMSPEDSSIYLCSVVTGPGYTFGSGTRLTVV.